The source of this T cell receptor beta chain is a study of control samples from healthy donors and cancer patients. The repertoire was sequenced with immunoSEQ multiplex PCR; TCRdb's copy has only in-frame clones and lacks some. The sample yields around 22,000 clones, roughly 83% seen once. The V gene lost 6 bases and the J gene lost 0 bases, with 11 bases spanning the gap. Germline CDR1 MNHEY, CDR2 SMNVEV (reference sequence). CDR3 length: 15 amino acids. The sequenced material came from PBMCs. This TCR was sampled from a man aged 60 to 69 with head and neck cancer. This chain joins TRBV27 and TRBJ1-4; TRBD1 might be the D (5 bases). The CDR3 region has the DNA TGTGCCAGCAGACTCAGGGTTGCAACTAATGAAAAACTGTTTTTT. Amino acid sequence: CASRLRVATNEKLFF.